A selection of T cell receptor beta chains follows, all from one sample in a study of cytomegalovirus exposure and HLA in healthy donors. Only in-frame clones appear in the TCRdb table, and some are missing; sequencing was by immunoSEQ multiplex PCR. The sample yields about 190,000 clones, 84% seen once. What was sequenced was PBMCs. The receptors here all came from a man in his late teens or twenties in good health and CMV-seropositive. The CDR3 runs from the conserved cysteine through the conserved F or W. The order of the fields is CDR3 DNA, CDR3 protein, D gene, J gene, V gene, CDR3 length, clone size. D genes are given only for firm matches. Rows give clone size only sometimes, using once, few, many, or a class for an expanded clone.

CDR3 DNA: TGTGCCAGCAGGCAACCGGGGGGGGAAAAACTGTTTTTT
CDR3 protein: CASRQPGGEKLFF
D gene: .
J gene: TRBJ1-4
V gene: TRBV6-5
CDR3 length: 13
clone size: .

CDR3 DNA: TGTGCCAGCAGCTTAGGAGGGGGCCGAGAGACCCAGTACTTC
CDR3 protein: CASSLGGGRETQYF
D gene: TRBD1
J gene: TRBJ2-5
V gene: TRBV7-6
CDR3 length: 14
clone size: once

CDR3 DNA: TGTGCCAGCTCCCCGGACAGCCCTAGTGAGCCCCAGCATTTT
CDR3 protein: CASSPDSPSEPQHF
D gene: .
J gene: TRBJ1-5
V gene: TRBV6-5
CDR3 length: 14
clone size: .

CDR3 DNA: TGTGCCAGCAGCTTAATACAGGGGGCCACCGGGGAGCTGTTTTTT
CDR3 protein: CASSLIQGATGELFF
D gene: TRBD1
J gene: TRBJ2-2
V gene: TRBV7-8
CDR3 length: 15
clone size: .

CDR3 DNA: TGTGCCAGTAGTGCCCAAGGACTAGCGGGAGGAACCTACGAGCAGTACTTC
CDR3 protein: CASSAQGLAGGTYEQYF
D gene: TRBD2
J gene: TRBJ2-7
V gene: TRBV19
CDR3 length: 17
clone size: .

CDR3 DNA: TGTGCCAGCAGCTTGGGGACAGGGGGCTCTGGGGCCAACGTCCTGACTTTC
CDR3 protein: CASSLGTGGSGANVLTF
D gene: TRBD1
J gene: TRBJ2-6
V gene: TRBV7-3
CDR3 length: 17
clone size: .

CDR3 DNA: TGTGCCAGCAGCTTCGAGGGGGCGCTGGATACGCAGTATTTT
CDR3 protein: CASSFEGALDTQYF
D gene: TRBD1
J gene: TRBJ2-3
V gene: TRBV7-9
CDR3 length: 14
clone size: .

CDR3 DNA: TGTGCCAGCAGCTCTGAGGGCGGGAGGTACTACGAGCAGTACTTC
CDR3 protein: CASSSEGGRYYEQYF
D gene: TRBD2
J gene: TRBJ2-7
V gene: TRBV7-2
CDR3 length: 15
clone size: .

CDR3 DNA: TGTGCCAGCAGCCCTATGGAGGGGGGGACAGATACGCAGTATTTT
CDR3 protein: CASSPMEGGTDTQYF
D gene: .
J gene: TRBJ2-3
V gene: TRBV5-4
CDR3 length: 15
clone size: once

CDR3 DNA: TGCAGCGTTGGCCCAAGCGGGAGTTCAGGGACGCAGTATTTT
CDR3 protein: CSVGPSGSSGTQYF
D gene: TRBD2
J gene: TRBJ2-3
V gene: TRBV29-1
CDR3 length: 14
clone size: .

CDR3 DNA: TGCAGTGCTAGACGGGGGGGACCGCAGTACTTC
CDR3 protein: CSARRGGPQYF
D gene: TRBD2
J gene: TRBJ2-7
V gene: TRBV20-1
CDR3 length: 11
clone size: .

CDR3 DNA: TGTGCCAGCAGTCGAGGGACTAGCGGGAGTGGCACAGATACGCAGTATTTT
CDR3 protein: CASSRGTSGSGTDTQYF
D gene: TRBD2
J gene: TRBJ2-3
V gene: TRBV6-4
CDR3 length: 17
clone size: .

CDR3 DNA: TGTGCCAGCAGTCCGAACAGCCTTGAGCAGTTCTTC
CDR3 protein: CASSPNSLEQFF
D gene: .
J gene: TRBJ2-1
V gene: TRBV5-6
CDR3 length: 12
clone size: .

CDR3 DNA: TGTGCCAGCAGCTTAGATAGTGGGGCCTTCCAAGAGACCCAGTACTTC
CDR3 protein: CASSLDSGAFQETQYF
D gene: .
J gene: TRBJ2-5
V gene: TRBV7-9
CDR3 length: 16
clone size: once

CDR3 DNA: TGCAGCGTTGAAGGGCAGGATGAAAAACTGTTTTTT
CDR3 protein: CSVEGQDEKLFF
D gene: .
J gene: TRBJ1-4
V gene: TRBV29-1
CDR3 length: 12
clone size: .

CDR3 DNA: TGTGCCGGGAAGGGGCTCCGGGCAGATACGCAGTATTTT
CDR3 protein: CAGKGLRADTQYF
D gene: .
J gene: TRBJ2-3
V gene: TRBV2
CDR3 length: 13
clone size: .

CDR3 DNA: TGTGCCAGCAGGAAGGGGCTCGGCACAGATACGCAGTATTTT
CDR3 protein: CASRKGLGTDTQYF
D gene: .
J gene: TRBJ2-3
V gene: TRBV27
CDR3 length: 14
clone size: .

CDR3 DNA: TGTGCCAGCAGCGCCGCAACCCTGGCGGTATACAATGAGCAGTTCTTC
CDR3 protein: CASSAATLAVYNEQFF
D gene: .
J gene: TRBJ2-1
V gene: TRBV9
CDR3 length: 16
clone size: once

CDR3 DNA: TGTGCCAGCAGCCATGGTGGACTAGCGGGTCCAGATACGCAGTATTTT
CDR3 protein: CASSHGGLAGPDTQYF
D gene: TRBD2
J gene: TRBJ2-3
V gene: TRBV5-4
CDR3 length: 16
clone size: once

CDR3 DNA: TGTGCCAGCAGTGAAGATAGTGATTCCTATGGCTACACCTTC
CDR3 protein: CASSEDSDSYGYTF
D gene: .
J gene: TRBJ1-2
V gene: TRBV6-1
CDR3 length: 14
clone size: .

CDR3 DNA: TGTGCCAGCAGGGGGACAGGGACTAACTATGGCTACACCTTC
CDR3 protein: CASRGTGTNYGYTF
D gene: TRBD1
J gene: TRBJ1-2
V gene: TRBV6-1
CDR3 length: 14
clone size: .

CDR3 DNA: TGCGCCAGCAGCTTCGCGGGGTCTAATGAAAAACTGTTTTTT
CDR3 protein: CASSFAGSNEKLFF
D gene: .
J gene: TRBJ1-4
V gene: TRBV5-1
CDR3 length: 14
clone size: .

CDR3 DNA: TGTGCCAGCAGTTTGCCGAGTGTCACTGAAGCTTTCTTT
CDR3 protein: CASSLPSVTEAFF
D gene: .
J gene: TRBJ1-1
V gene: TRBV28
CDR3 length: 13
clone size: .

CDR3 DNA: TGTGCCAGCAGTTCGGTCATTTCCTACGAGCAGTACTTC
CDR3 protein: CASSSVISYEQYF
D gene: .
J gene: TRBJ2-7
V gene: TRBV6-6
CDR3 length: 13
clone size: many

CDR3 DNA: TGTGCCAGCAGCTTTTTTAGCACTCAAGAGACCCAGTACTTC
CDR3 protein: CASSFFSTQETQYF
D gene: .
J gene: TRBJ2-5
V gene: TRBV5-6
CDR3 length: 14
clone size: .

CDR3 DNA: TGTGCCAGCAGCCGAGCGGGGGGGAACCCCTACGAGCAGTACTTC
CDR3 protein: CASSRAGGNPYEQYF
D gene: TRBD2
J gene: TRBJ2-7
V gene: TRBV11-2
CDR3 length: 15
clone size: .

CDR3 DNA: TGTGCCAGCAGCCCCGCCTACGAGCAGTACTTC
CDR3 protein: CASSPAYEQYF
D gene: .
J gene: TRBJ2-7
V gene: TRBV7-3
CDR3 length: 11
clone size: .

CDR3 DNA: TGTGCCAGCAGCGGACCTCGGGGACAGGGTAACACTGAAGCTTTCTTT
CDR3 protein: CASSGPRGQGNTEAFF
D gene: TRBD1
J gene: TRBJ1-1
V gene: TRBV2
CDR3 length: 16
clone size: .

CDR3 DNA: TGTGCCAGCAGTGAAGGCGGGAGGGGTGGCACAGATACGCAGTATTTT
CDR3 protein: CASSEGGRGGTDTQYF
D gene: TRBD2
J gene: TRBJ2-3
V gene: TRBV2
CDR3 length: 16
clone size: .

CDR3 DNA: TGTGCCAGCAGCTTAAACAGACCGGGACTAGCGAACACCGGGGAGCTGTTTTTT
CDR3 protein: CASSLNRPGLANTGELFF
D gene: TRBD2
J gene: TRBJ2-2
V gene: TRBV7-2
CDR3 length: 18
clone size: .

CDR3 DNA: TGTGCCATCACTACCGACAACGACGGGACCCAGTACTTC
CDR3 protein: CAITTDNDGTQYF
D gene: .
J gene: TRBJ2-5
V gene: TRBV10-3
CDR3 length: 13
clone size: .

CDR3 DNA: TGTGCCAGCAGTCCCCACAGGGGGTTCTACGAGCAGTACTTC
CDR3 protein: CASSPHRGFYEQYF
D gene: TRBD1
J gene: TRBJ2-7
V gene: TRBV2
CDR3 length: 14
clone size: .

CDR3 DNA: TGCGCCAGCAGCCAAGGGTTCACTCTCAATGAGCAGTTCTTC
CDR3 protein: CASSQGFTLNEQFF
D gene: .
J gene: TRBJ2-1
V gene: TRBV4-3
CDR3 length: 14
clone size: large

CDR3 DNA: TGTGCCAGCAGCCGACGGACACTGAACACTGAAGCTTTCTTT
CDR3 protein: CASSRRTLNTEAFF
D gene: .
J gene: TRBJ1-1
V gene: TRBV7-9
CDR3 length: 14
clone size: .